The sequence of this T cell receptor (beta chain) was determined in a study of cytomegalovirus exposure and HLA in healthy donors. Germline loops: CDR1 MNHNS, CDR2 SASEGT. Trimming left V 4 bases short and J 4 bases short, with 14 bases between. The CDR3 totals 16 residues. PCR amplification relied on 60 Vbeta primers (plus 13 Jbeta primers). Profiled with immunoSEQ multiplex PCR; TCRdb holds only in-frame clones, not every one. Of about 180,000 clones detected, about three quarters appear once; the ten largest clones hold around 1.5%. This clonotype originated in a man aged 18 to 29 in good health and CMV-seronegative. Specimen: PBMCs. The genes are TRBV6-1 and TRBJ2-6, with D possibly being TRBD1 (5 bases). The CDR3 is CASSALSGSGANVLTF. The CDR3 coding sequence is TGTGCCAGCAGTGCCCTCTCAGGGTCAGGGGCCAACGTCCTGACTTTC.